A single sample gave rise to the 11 T cell receptor beta chains below, sequenced in a study of blood T cells in healthy people across ages. Alongside a J-beta primer mix, a sample-barcoded 5' primer served in a second PCR lasting about 6 to 11 cycles. Each CDR3 protein gets one entry after TCRdb re-called the 5' RACE reads with MiXCR. The data show some 700,000 distinct CDR3 sequences, 22% seen once. The source material was blood. The receptors shown here come from a man between 70 and 80 years old in good health.

The V gene is TRBV20-1, the J gene TRBJ2-7; no clear D. The CDR3 length is 10 residues. Germline-derived CDR1 and CDR2 are DFQATT and SNEGSKA (reference sequence). The ends were cut back, 6 bases at V and 6 bases at J, with 9 bases in the middle. The CDR3 region has the DNA TGCAGTGCCAGATCAAGCGAGCAGTACGTC. It is translated as CSARSSEQYV.

This sequence joins TRBV7-2 and TRBJ1-1; a weak D match, TRBD1 (5 bases). The CDR3 has 16 residues. V lost 6 bases and J lost 1, with 18 bases in between. Per the germline V gene, CDR1 is SGHTA and CDR2 is FQGNSA. CDR3 bases: TGTGCCAGCAGTCTAAATAGGAGGGGCAGGAACACTGAAGCTTTCTTT. The encoded protein is CASSLNRRGRNTEAFF.

The rearrangement uses TRBV5-1 and TRBJ1-4; D is perhaps TRBD1 (6 bases). Trimming shortened V by 4 bases and J by 1 base, and 11 bases separated the two germline ends. Germline loops: CDR1 SGHRS, CDR2 YFSETQ. CDR3 length equals 15 residues. CDR3 nucleotide sequence: TGCGCCAGCAGCACAGGACAGCGAACTAATGAAAAACTGTTTTTT. The encoded protein is CASSTGQRTNEKLFF.

The rearrangement joins TRBV20-1 to TRBJ2-1, with D possibly being TRBD2 (6 bases). This CDR3 spans 14 amino acids. Trimming cost V 6 bases and J 0 bases, with 12 bases left between them. The germline CDR1 and CDR2 sequences are DFQATT and SNEGSKA (reference sequence). CDR3 region: CSAIAASSYNEQFF. In nucleotides, the CDR3 is TGCAGTGCGATAGCGGCTAGCTCCTACAATGAGCAGTTCTTC.

V and J are TRBV5-1 and TRBJ2-7; 8 nucleotides line up with TRBD2. This CDR3 spans 16 amino acids. Germline V gene data show CDR1 as SGHRS and CDR2 as YFSETQ. V was pared by 0 bases and J by 2 bases, with 7 bases of the junction left unmatched. The CDR3 here is CASSLAAGGFTYEQYF. In nucleotides, the CDR3 is TGCGCCAGCAGCTTGGCGGCGGGGGGATTCACCTACGAGCAGTACTTC.

Only a few counts were recorded for this clonotype. This rearrangement joins TRBV6-2 or TRBV6-3 to TRBJ2-5; 7 bases line up with TRBD2. V gave up 7 bases and J gave up 1 base; unmatched junction bases: 6. Germline assignment: CDR1 MNHEY and CDR2 SVGEGT. The CDR3 totals 14 residues. The CDR3 loop is CASKLLAGQETQYF. CDR3 nucleotides: TGTGCCAGCAAGCTGTTAGCGGGCCAAGAGACCCAGTACTTC.

This clonotype was picked up a small number of times. The junction departs from germline at one end; a sequencing error may be responsible. This rearrangement joins TRBV5-1 to TRBJ1-2, with D possibly matching TRBD1 (6 bases). This CDR3 comprises 14 residues. Germline V CDR1 and CDR2: SGHRS, YFSETQ. The CDR3 loop is CASNLGGRNNGYTF. In nucleotides, the CDR3 is TGCGCCAGCAACTTGGGGGGGCGCAACAATGGCTACACCTTC.

V is TRBV6-6 and J is TRBJ2-5; D gene unclear. The CDR3 spans 13 residues. The germline V and J ends were trimmed by 7 bases and 5 bases, with 14 bases remaining between them. Germline values: CDR1 MNHNY, CDR2 SVGAGI (reference sequence). The CDR3, as DNA: TGTGCCAGCACCCCCTACGCTAGGGAGACCCAGTACTTC. Its protein product is CASTPYARETQYF.

In its sample, this clonotype was seen a few times. The chain employs TRBV29-1 and TRBJ2-6; the match to TRBD1 covers 8 bases. Germline loops: CDR1 SQVTM, CDR2 ANQGSEA. The CDR3 loop spans 17 amino acids. Trimming removed 0 bases from V and 0 bases from J; junction bases left unmatched: 4. Written as DNA, the CDR3 is TGCAGCGTTGAAGATAGGGACAGGCCCTCTGGGGCCAACGTCCTGACTTTC. It translates to CSVEDRDRPSGANVLTF.

This clonotype occurred many times. This chain joins TRBV20-1 and TRBJ2-5; TRBD2 agrees at 10 bases. The germline V gene encodes CDR1 DFQATT and CDR2 SNEGSKA (reference sequence). The CDR3 spans 13 residues. The V segment lost 5 bases and the J segment 9 bases; nucleotides outside the gene matches: 9. The CDR3 reads CSAPLGAGGAQYF. Here the CDR3 DNA reads TGCAGTGCTCCCCTTGGAGCGGGAGGGGCCCAGTACTTC.

This clonotype was detected many times. This sequence joins TRBV5-1 and TRBJ2-7; the D is unclear. Trimming cost V 0 bases and J 2 bases, with 6 bases left between them. The CDR3 consists of 13 residues. CDR1 is SGHRS and CDR2 is YFSETQ in the germline V gene. CDR3: CASSLEPTYEQYF. Here the CDR3 DNA reads TGCGCCAGCAGCTTGGAACCGACCTACGAGCAGTACTTC.